This T cell receptor beta chain was sequenced for a study of tumor and adjacent non-tumor tissue in lung cancer. TCRbeta libraries were built with three rounds of nested PCR, modified from ARM-PCR. TCRdb reprocessed the multiplex PCR reads with MiXCR, giving one entry per CDR3 protein. The data show some 74,000 distinct CDR3 sequences, about two thirds seen once. About this clonotype: Sequence at one end of the junction differs from germline and may be a read error.

The CDR3 is 16 residues long. The germline CDR1 and CDR2 sequences are SGHAT and FQNNGV. This sample's RNA came from whole unsorted tissue. Chemotherapy-naive patients with new lung cancer underwent thoracic surgery in China, August–November 2014. The sequenced sample consisted of lung tumor tissue. This TCR was sampled from a woman aged 40 to 50 with non-small cell lung cancer. The chain couples TRBV11-2 to TRBJ2-6; weak D call: TRBD1 (5 bases). CDR3: CVSSWSDLSGANVLIF. In DNA, the CDR3 is TGTGTCAGCAGCTGGTCTGACCTCTCTGGGGCCAACGTCCTGATTTTC.